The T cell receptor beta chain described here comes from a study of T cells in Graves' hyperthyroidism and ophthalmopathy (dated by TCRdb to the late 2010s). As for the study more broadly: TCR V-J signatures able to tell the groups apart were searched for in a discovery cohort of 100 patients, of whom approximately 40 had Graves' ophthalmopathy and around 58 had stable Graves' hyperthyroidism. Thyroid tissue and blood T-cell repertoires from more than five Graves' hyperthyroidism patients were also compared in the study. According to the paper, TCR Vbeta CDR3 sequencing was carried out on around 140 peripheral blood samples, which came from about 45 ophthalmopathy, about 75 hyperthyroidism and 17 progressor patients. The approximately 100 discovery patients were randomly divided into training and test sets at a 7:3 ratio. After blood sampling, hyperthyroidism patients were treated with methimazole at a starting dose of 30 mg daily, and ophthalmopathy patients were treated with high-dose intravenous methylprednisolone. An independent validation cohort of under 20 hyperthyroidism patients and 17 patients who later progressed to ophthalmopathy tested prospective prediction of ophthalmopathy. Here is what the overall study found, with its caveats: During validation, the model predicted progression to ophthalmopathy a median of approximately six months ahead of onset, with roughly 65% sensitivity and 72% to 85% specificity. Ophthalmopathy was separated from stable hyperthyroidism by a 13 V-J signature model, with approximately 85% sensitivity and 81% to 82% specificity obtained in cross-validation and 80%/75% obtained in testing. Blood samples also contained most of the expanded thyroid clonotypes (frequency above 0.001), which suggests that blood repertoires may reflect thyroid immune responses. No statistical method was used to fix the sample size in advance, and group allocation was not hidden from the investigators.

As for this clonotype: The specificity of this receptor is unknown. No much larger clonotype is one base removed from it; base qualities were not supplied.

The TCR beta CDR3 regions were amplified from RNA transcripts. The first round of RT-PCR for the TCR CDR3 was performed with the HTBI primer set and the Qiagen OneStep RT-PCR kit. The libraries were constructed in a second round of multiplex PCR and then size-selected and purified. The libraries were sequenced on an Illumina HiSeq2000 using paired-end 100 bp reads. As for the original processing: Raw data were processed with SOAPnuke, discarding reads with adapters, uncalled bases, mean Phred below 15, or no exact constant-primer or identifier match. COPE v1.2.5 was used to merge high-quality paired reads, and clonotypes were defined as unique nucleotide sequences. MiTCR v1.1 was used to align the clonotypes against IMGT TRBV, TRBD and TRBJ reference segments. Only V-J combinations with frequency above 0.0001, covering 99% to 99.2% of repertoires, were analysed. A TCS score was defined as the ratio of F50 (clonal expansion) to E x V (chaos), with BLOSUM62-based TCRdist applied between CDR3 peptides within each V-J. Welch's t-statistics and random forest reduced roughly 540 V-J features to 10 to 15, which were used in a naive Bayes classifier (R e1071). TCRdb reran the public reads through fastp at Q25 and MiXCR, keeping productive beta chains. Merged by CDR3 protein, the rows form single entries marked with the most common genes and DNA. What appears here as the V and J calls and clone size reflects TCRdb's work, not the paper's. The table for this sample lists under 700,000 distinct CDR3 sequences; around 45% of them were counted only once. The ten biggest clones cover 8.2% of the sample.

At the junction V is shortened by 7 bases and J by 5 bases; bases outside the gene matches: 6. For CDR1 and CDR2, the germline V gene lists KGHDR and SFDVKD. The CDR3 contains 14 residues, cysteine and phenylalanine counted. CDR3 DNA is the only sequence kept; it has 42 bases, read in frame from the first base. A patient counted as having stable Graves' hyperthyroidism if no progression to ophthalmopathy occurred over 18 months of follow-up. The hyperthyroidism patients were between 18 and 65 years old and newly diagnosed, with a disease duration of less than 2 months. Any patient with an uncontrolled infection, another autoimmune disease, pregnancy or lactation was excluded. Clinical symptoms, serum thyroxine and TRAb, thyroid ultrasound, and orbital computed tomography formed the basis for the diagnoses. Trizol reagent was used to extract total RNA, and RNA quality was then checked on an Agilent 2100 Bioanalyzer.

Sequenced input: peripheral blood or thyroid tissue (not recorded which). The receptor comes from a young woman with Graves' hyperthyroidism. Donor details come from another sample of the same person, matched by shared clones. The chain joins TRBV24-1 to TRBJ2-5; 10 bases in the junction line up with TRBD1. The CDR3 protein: CATSETGQGETQYF. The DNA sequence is TGTGCCACCAGCGAGACGGGACAGGGGGAGACCCAGTACTTC.